This TCR beta chain was recorded in a study of T cell changes during pregnancy in multiple sclerosis (dated by TCRdb to the late 2010s). Broadly, across the study: Changes in the T cell repertoire over the course of pregnancy were examined in this study in women with multiple sclerosis.

Remarks on this clone: Which antigen it targets is not known. Base qualities are not provided; no much larger clone lies one nucleotide away.

CDR3 length: 13 amino acids, cysteine to phenylalanine. Solely the CDR3 DNA is kept, with 39 bases framed from the first base. V loses 2 bases, J loses 1 base, and the germline ends lie 8 bases apart. Via the germline V gene (reference sequence), CDR1 is GTSNPN and CDR2 SVGIG. The library came from the immunoSEQ multiplex PCR assay. TCRdb took this table from immuneACCESS and kept in-frame rearrangements with V and J called. Such tables lack part of the clones; where checked against another copy, unresolved V genes explain under half of the gap, and the rest is unexplained. The sample contains roughly 90,000 clones, approximately 92% of them found a single time. Approximately 4.5% of the sample goes to the ten largest clones.

The V and J genes are TRBV30 and TRBJ2-5, with the D segment identity uncertain. The source material was peripheral blood, sampled in the first trimester of pregnancy. This TCR came from a female donor with multiple sclerosis, enrolled in a pregnancy study. The CDR3 is CAWSSSSQETQYF. DNA sequence: TGTGCCTGGAGTTCTTCCAGCCAAGAGACCCAGTACTTC.